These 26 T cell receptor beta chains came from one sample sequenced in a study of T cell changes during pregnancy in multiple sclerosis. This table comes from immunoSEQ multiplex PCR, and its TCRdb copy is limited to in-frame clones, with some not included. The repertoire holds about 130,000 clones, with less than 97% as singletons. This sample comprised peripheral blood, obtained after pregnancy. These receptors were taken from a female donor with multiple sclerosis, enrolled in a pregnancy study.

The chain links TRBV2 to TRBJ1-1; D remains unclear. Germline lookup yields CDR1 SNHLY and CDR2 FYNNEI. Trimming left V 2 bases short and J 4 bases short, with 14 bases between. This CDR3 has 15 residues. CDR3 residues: CASSEIGRGGTEAFF. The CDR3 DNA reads TGTGCCAGCAGTGAAATCGGTCGGGGAGGCACTGAAGCTTTCTTT. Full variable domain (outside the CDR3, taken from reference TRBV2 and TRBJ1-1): EPEVTQTPSHQVTQMGQEVILRCVPISNHLYFYWYRQILGQKVEFLVSFYNNEISEKSEIFDDQFSVERPDGSNFTLKIRSTKLEDSAMYFCASSEIGRGGTEAFFGQGTRLTVV.

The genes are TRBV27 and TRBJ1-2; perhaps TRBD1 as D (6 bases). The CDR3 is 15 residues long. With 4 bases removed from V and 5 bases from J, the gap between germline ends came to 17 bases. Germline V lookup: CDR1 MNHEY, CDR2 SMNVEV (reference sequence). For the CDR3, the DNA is TGTGCCAGCAGTTCGTCTACAGGGTTTCTTTATGGCTACACCTTC. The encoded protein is CASSSSTGFLYGYTF.

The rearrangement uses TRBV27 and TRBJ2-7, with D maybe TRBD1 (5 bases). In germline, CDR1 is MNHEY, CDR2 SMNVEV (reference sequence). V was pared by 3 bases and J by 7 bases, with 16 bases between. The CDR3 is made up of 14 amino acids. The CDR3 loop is CASSFTGDSTEQYF. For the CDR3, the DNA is TGTGCCAGCAGTTTTACAGGAGATTCTACGGAGCAGTACTTC.

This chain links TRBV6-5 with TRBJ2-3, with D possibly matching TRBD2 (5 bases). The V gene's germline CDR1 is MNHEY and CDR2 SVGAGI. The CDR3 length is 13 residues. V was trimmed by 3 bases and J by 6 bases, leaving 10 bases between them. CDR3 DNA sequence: TGTGCCAGCAGTTATAGCGTGGGGGATACGCAGTATTTT. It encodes CASSYSVGDTQYF.

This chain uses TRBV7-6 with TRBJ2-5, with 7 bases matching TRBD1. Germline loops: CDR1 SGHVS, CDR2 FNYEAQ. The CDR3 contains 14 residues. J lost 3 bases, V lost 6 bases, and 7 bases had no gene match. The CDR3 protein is CASRLTGSEETQYF. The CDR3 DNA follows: TGTGCCAGCAGGCTGACAGGGTCTGAAGAGACCCAGTACTTC.

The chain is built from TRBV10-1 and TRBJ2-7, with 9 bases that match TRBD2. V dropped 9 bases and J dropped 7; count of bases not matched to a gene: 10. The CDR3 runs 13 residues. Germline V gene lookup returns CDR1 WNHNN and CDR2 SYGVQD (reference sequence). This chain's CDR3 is CASRLAELLEQYF. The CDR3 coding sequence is TGCGCCAGTCGACTAGCGGAGCTTTTAGAGCAGTACTTC.

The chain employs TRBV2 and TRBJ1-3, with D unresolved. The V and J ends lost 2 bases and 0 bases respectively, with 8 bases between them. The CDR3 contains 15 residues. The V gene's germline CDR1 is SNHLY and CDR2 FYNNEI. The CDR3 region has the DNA TGTGCCAGCAGTGAAAACCAGGCCTCTGGAAACACCATATATTTT. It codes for CASSENQASGNTIYF.

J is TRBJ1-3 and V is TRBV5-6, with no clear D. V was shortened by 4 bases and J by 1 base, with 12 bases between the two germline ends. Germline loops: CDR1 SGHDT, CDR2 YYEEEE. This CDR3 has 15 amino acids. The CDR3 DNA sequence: TGTGCCAGCAGCCCCCGCAGGCTGTCTGGAAACACCATATATTTT. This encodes CASSPRRLSGNTIYF.

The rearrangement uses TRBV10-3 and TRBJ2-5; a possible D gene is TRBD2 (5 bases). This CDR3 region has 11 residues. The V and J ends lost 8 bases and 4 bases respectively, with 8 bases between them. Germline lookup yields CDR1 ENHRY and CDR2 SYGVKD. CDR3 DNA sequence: TGTGCCATCGGGCTAGCAGAGACCCAGTACTTC. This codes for CAIGLAETQYF.

CDR3 loop: CASSRTGAENEKLFF. The CDR3 DNA reads TGTGCCAGCAGTCGGACAGGGGCTGAGAATGAAAAACTGTTTTTT. The J gene is TRBJ1-4, the V gene TRBV7-9; 9 nucleotides match TRBD1. The CDR3 sequence is 15 residues long. The V and J ends lost 6 bases and 5 bases, in that order; junction bases with no gene match: 7. Germline CDR1 reads SEHNR; CDR2 reads FQNEAQ (reference sequence). Full variable domain (rest looked up from reference TRBV7-9 and TRBJ1-4): DTGVSQNPRHKITKRGQNVTFRCDPISEHNRLYWYRQTLGQGPEFLTYFQNEAQLEKSRLLSDRFSAERPKGSFSTLEIQRTEQGDSAMYLCASSRTGAENEKLFFGSGTQLSVL.

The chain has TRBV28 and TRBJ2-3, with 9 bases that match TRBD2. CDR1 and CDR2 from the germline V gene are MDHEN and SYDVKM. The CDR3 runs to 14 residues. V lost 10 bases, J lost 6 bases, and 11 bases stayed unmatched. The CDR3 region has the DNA TGTGCCACCAGACTAGCGGAATATTTTGATACGCAGTATTTT. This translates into CATRLAEYFDTQYF.

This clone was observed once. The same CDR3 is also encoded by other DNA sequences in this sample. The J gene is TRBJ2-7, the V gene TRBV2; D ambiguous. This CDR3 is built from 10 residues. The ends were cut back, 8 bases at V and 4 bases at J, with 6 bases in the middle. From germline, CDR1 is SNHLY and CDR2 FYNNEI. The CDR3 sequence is CASSGYEQYF. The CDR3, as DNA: TGTGCCAGCTCGGGTTACGAGCAGTACTTC.

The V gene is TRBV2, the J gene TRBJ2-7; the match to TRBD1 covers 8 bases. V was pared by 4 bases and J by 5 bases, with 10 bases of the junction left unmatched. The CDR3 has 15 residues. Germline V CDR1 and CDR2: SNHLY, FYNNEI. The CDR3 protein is CASSAGQVLNDEQYF. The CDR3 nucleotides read TGTGCCAGCAGTGCGGGACAGGTCTTGAATGACGAGCAGTACTTC.

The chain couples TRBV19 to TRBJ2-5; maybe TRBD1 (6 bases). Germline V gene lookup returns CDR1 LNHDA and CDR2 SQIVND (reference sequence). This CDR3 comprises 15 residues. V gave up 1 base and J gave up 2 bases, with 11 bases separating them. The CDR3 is CASSIGTDLQETQYF. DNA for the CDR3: TGTGCCAGTAGTATAGGGACAGATCTTCAAGAGACCCAGTACTTC.

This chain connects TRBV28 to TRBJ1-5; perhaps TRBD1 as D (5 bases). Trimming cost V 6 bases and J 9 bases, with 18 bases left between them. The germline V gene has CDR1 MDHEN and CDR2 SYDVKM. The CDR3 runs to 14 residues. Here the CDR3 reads CASRNPQGVGPQHF. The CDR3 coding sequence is TGTGCCAGCAGGAACCCGCAGGGCGTTGGGCCCCAGCATTTT.

The CDR3: CASTRRAAGSPEAFF. CDR3 coding DNA: TGTGCCAGCACCCGGCGGGCGGCCGGGAGTCCTGAAGCTTTCTTT. V is TRBV6-6 and J is TRBJ1-1; D call uncertain. Trimming shortened V by 7 bases and J by 6 bases, and 21 bases separated the two germline ends. Germline V CDR1 and CDR2: MNHNY, SVGAGI (reference sequence). CDR3 length: 15 residues.

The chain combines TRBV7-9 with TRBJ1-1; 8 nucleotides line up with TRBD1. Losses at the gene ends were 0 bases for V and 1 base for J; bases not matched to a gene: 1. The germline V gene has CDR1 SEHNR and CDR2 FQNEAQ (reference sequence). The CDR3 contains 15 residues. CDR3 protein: CASSLATGANTEAFF. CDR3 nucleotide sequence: TGTGCCAGCAGCTTAGCGACAGGGGCGAACACTGAAGCTTTCTTT.

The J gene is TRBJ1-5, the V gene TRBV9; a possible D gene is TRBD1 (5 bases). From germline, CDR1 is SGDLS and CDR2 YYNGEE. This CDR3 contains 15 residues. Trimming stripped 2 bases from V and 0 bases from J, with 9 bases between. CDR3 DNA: TGTGCCAGCAGCGTCGACAGTGCTAGCAATCAGCCCCAGCATTTT. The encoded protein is CASSVDSASNQPQHF.

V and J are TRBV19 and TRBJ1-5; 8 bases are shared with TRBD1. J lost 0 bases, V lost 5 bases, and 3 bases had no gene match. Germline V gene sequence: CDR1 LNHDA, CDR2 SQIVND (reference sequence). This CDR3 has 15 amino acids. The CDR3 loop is CASSGGQDSNQPQHF. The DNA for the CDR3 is TGTGCCAGTAGTGGGGGACAGGATAGCAATCAGCCCCAGCATTTT.

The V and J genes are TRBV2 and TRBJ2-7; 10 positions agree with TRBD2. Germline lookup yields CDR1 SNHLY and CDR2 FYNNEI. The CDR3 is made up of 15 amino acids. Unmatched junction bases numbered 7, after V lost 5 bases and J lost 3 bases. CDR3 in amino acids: CASSRTSGLDYEQYF. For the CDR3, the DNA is TGTGCCAGCAGTAGGACTAGCGGCCTAGACTACGAGCAGTACTTC.

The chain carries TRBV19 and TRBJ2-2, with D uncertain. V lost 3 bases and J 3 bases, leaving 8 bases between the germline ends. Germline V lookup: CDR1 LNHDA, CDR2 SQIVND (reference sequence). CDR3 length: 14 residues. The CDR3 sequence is CASSIEVYTGELFF. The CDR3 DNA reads TGTGCCAGTAGTATCGAGGTGTACACCGGGGAGCTGTTTTTT. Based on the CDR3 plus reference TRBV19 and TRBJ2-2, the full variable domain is DGGITQSPKYLFRKEGQNVTLSCEQNLNHDAMYWYRQDPGQGLRLIYYSQIVNDFQKGDIAEGYSVSREKKESFPLTVTSAQKNPTAFYLCASSIEVYTGELFFGEGSRLTVL.

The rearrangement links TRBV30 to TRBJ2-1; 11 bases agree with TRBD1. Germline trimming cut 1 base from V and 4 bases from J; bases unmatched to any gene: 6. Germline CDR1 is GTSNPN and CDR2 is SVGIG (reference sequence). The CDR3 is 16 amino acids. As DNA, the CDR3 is TGTGCCTGGAGTGCTCCGGACAGGGGGCGATACAATGAGCAGTTCTTC. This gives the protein CAWSAPDRGRYNEQFF. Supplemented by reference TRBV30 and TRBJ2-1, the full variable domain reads SQTIHQWPATLVQPVGSPLSLECTVEGTSNPNLYWYRQAAGRGLQLLFYSVGIGQISSEVPQNLSASRPQDRQFILSSKKLLLSDSGFYLCAWSAPDRGRYNEQFFGPGTRLTVL.

In DNA form, the CDR3 reads TGTGCCAGCACCCCCCGTCACAGGGCAGATACGCAGTATTTT. Translating it yields CASTPRHRADTQYF. This chain joins TRBV11-2 and TRBJ2-3; a weak D match, TRBD1 (6 bases). Deletions cut 7 bases from V and 4 bases from J, with 15 bases between. Germline loops: CDR1 SGHAT, CDR2 FQNNGV. The CDR3 is 14 residues long.

CDR3 DNA: TGTGCCAGCAGCTTGGGACTTAGACCCTTCGACAGCTCCTACGAGCAGTACTTC. Residues: CASSLGLRPFDSSYEQYF. This chain connects TRBV5-4 to TRBJ2-7; weak D call: TRBD1 (5 bases). CDR3 length: 18 residues. V lost 0 bases and J 0 bases, leaving 19 bases between the germline ends. CDR1 and CDR2 from the germline V gene are SGHNT and YYREEE (reference sequence). Filled out from reference TRBV5-4 and TRBJ2-7, the complete variable domain reads ETGVTQSPTHLIKTRGQQVTLRCSSQSGHNTVSWYQQALGQGPQFIFQYYREEENGRGNFPPRFSGLQFPNYSSELNVNALELDDSALYLCASSLGLRPFDSSYEQYFGPGTRLTVT.

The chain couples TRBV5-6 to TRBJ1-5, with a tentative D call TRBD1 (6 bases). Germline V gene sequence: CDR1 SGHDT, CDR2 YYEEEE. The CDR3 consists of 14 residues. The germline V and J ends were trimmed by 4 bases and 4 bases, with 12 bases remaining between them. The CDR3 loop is CASSRQESNQPQHF. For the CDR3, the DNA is TGTGCCAGCAGCCGACAGGAGTCAAATCAGCCCCAGCATTTT.

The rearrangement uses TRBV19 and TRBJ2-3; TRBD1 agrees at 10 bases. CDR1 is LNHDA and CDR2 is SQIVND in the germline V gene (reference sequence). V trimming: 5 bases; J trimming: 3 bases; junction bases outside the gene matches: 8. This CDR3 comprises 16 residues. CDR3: CASSVGQGVGTDTQYF. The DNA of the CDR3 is TGTGCCAGTAGTGTAGGACAGGGGGTTGGGACAGATACGCAGTATTTT.